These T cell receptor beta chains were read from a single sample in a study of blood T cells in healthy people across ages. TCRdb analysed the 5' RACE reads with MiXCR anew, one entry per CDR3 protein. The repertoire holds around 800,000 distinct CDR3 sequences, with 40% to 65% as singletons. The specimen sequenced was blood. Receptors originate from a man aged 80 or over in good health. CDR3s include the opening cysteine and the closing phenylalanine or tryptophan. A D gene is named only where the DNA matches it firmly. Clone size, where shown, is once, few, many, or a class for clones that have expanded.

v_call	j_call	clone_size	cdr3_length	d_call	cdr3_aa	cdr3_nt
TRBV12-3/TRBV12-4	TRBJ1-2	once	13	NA	CASSFEGLGGYTF	TGTGCCAGCAGTTTCGAGGGGCTGGGTGGCTACACCTTC
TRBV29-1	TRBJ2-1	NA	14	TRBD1	CSVAGQGAGNEQFF	TGCAGCGTTGCCGGACAGGGGGCCGGCAATGAGCAGTTCTTC
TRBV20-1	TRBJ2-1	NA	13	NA	CSAPGDSANEQFF	TGCAGTGCCCCGGGAGATAGTGCCAATGAGCAGTTCTTC
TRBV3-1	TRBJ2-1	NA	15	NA	CASSHQGDLLAEQFF	TGTGCCAGCAGCCACCAAGGCGATTTACTAGCCGAGCAGTTCTTC
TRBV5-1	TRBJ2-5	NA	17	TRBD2	CASSLARLAGGKETQYF	TGCGCCAGCAGCTTGGCCCGTCTAGCGGGAGGAAAGGAGACCCAGTACTTC
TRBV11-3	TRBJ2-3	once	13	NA	CASSSYPLDTQYF	TGTGCCAGCAGCTCCTACCCTCTTGATACGCAGTATTTT
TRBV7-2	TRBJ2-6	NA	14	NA	CASSAPLKANVLTF	TGTGCCAGCAGCGCCCCGCTGAAAGCCAACGTCCTGACTTTC
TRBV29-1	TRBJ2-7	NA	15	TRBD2	CSVVGGLSSYNEQYF	TGCAGCGTCGTCGGGGGACTAAGCTCCTACAATGAGCAGTACTTC
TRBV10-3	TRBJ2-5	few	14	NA	CAISEPQDLETQYF	TGTGCCATCAGTGAACCCCAGGATTTAGAGACCCAGTACTTC
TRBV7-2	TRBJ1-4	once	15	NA	CASSPPEGGREKLFF	TGTGCCAGCAGCCCCCCGGAGGGCGGGAGGGAAAAACTGTTTTTT
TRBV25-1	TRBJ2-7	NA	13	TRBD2	CASSEGLAGEQYF	TGTGCCAGCAGTGAGGGACTAGCGGGCGAGCAGTACTTC